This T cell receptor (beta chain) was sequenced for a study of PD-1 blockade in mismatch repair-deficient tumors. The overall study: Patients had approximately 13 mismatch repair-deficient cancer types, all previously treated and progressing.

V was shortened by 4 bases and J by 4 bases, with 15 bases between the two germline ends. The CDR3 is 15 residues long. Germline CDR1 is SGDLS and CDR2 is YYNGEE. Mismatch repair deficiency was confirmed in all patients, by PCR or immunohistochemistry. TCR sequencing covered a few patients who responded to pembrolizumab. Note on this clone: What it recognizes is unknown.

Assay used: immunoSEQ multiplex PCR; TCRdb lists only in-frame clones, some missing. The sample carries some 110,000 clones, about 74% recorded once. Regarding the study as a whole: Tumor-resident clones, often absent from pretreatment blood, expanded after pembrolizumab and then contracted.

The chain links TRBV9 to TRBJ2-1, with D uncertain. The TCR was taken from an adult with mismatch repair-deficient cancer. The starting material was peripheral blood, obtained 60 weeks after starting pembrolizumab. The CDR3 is CASSSRLAAYNEQFF. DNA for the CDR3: TGTGCCAGCAGCTCCCGACTCGCGGCGTACAATGAGCAGTTCTTC. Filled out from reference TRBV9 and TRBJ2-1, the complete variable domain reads DSGVTQTPKHLITATGQRVTLRCSPRSGDLSVYWYQQSLDQGLQFLIQYYNGEERAKGNILERFSAQQFPDLHSELNLSSLELGDSALYFCASSSRLAAYNEQFFGPGTRLTVL.